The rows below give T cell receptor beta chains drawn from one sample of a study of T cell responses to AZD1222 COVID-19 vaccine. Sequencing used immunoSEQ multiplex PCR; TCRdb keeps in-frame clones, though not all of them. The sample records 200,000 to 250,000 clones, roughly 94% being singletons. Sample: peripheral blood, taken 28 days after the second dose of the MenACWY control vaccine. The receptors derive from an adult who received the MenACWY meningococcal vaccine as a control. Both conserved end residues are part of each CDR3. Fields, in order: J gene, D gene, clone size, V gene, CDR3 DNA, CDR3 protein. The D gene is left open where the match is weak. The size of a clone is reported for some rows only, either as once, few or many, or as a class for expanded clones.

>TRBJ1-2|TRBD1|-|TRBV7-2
TGTGCCAGCAGCTTCTCCGGGACAGGGTCCTCTGGCTATGGCTACACCTTC
CASSFSGTGSSGYGYTF
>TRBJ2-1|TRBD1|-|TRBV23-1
TGCGCCAGCAGACTTCACAGGGGCTACAATGAGCAGTTCTTC
CASRLHRGYNEQFF
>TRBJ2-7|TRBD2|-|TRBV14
TGTGCCAGCAGCCACACTCTAGCGGGAGGGCCTGACGAGCAGTACTTC
CASSHTLAGGPDEQYF
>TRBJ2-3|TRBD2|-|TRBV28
TGTGCCAGCAGTTCGCTAGCGGGAGTAACAGATACGCAGTATTTT
CASSSLAGVTDTQYF
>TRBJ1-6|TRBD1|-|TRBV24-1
TGTGCCACCACTCGGACAGGGAGCTCCTATAATTCACCCCTCCACTTT
CATTRTGSSYNSPLHF
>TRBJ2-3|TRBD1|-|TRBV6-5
TGTGCCAGCAGTCGGACAGGTTCCGCAGATACGCAGTATTTT
CASSRTGSADTQYF
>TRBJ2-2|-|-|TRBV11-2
TGTGCCAGCAGCCACCCTACTGACAGGCTGAACACCGGGGAGCTGTTTTTT
CASSHPTDRLNTGELFF
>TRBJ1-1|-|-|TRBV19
TGTGCCTGCAGGGATTTGGGGCCCGAAGCTTTCTTT
CACRDLGPEAFF
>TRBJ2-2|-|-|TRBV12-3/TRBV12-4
TGTGCCAGCAGTTTCGTGGACACCGGGGAGCTGTTTTTT
CASSFVDTGELFF
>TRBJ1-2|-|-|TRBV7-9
TGTGCCAGCAGCTTAAGAGATGGCTATGGCTACACCTTC
CASSLRDGYGYTF
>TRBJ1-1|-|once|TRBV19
TGTGCCAGTAGAGTTTCTCTGGGCACTGAAGCTTTCTTT
CASRVSLGTEAFF
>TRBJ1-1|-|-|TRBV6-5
TGTGCCAGCAGAAGAGGGACGGTGATGAACACTGAAGCTTTCTTT
CASRRGTVMNTEAFF
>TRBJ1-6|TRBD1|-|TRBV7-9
TGTGCCAGCAGCTTACAAGGGACAGATAATTCACCCCTCCACTTT
CASSLQGTDNSPLHF
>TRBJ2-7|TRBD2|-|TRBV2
TGTGCCAGCAGTTCTAGCGGGAGGACTCGGGAGCAGTACTTC
CASSSSGRTREQYF
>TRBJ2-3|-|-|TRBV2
TGTGCCAGCAGCGTCCTAGGTACGGATACGCAGTATTTT
CASSVLGTDTQYF
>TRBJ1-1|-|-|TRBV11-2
TGTGCCAGCAGCTTAACCAGGGACTTTGAAGCTTTCTTT
CASSLTRDFEAFF
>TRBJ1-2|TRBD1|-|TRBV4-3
TGCGCCAGCAGCCCGGGACAGGGGACCTATGGCTACACCTTC
CASSPGQGTYGYTF
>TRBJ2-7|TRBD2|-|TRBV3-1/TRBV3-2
TGTGCCAGCAGCCAAGAAACCCTAGCGGTCTCCTACGAGCAGTACTTC
CASSQETLAVSYEQYF
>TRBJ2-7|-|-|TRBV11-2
TGTGCCAGCACCTCGACAGGAACAGGCTACGAGCAGTACTTC
CASTSTGTGYEQYF
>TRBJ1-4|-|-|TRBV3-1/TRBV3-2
TGTGCCAGCAGCCAAGATCGGGGCTTCGGGGAAAAACTGTTTTTT
CASSQDRGFGEKLFF
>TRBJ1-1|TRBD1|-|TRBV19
TGTGCCAGTAACCAACAGGGGCGAGACACTGAAGCTTTCTTT
CASNQQGRDTEAFF
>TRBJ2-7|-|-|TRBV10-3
TGTGCCATCAGTGAGGGGGCCTACGAGCAGTACTTC
CAISEGAYEQYF
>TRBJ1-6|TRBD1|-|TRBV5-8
TGTGCCAGCAGCCCAATCTTCGGACAGGGTCGGCGGGCGTATTCACCCCTCCACTTT
CASSPIFGQGRRAYSPLHF